This TCR beta chain was retrieved from a study of shared clonotypes between healthy human individuals. Study outcomes and limitations: Naive subsets usually exceeded memory subsets in estimated richness. A few donors had 4% to 5% of their naive CD4 clonotypes in common.

A remark on this clone: Its antigen is unidentified.

The test was conducted at deep level. Method: immunoSEQ multiplex PCR; TCRdb's copy keeps in-frame clones and lacks some. The table includes a few million clones, more than 80% detected once. The V end was cut by 2 bases, the J end by 5 bases, with 9 bases between. This CDR3 comprises 14 residues. CDR1 is SEHNR, CDR2 FQNEAQ, per germline (reference sequence). The gene calls are TRBV7-9 and TRBJ1-4, with D possibly being TRBD1 (6 bases). This TCR was sampled from a man aged 18 to 35 in good health. The sequenced material came from naive CD4+ T cells sorted from blood. Indicated subset: CD45RA+ positively selected. DNA for the CDR3: TGTGCCAGCAGCTTACAGGGGATCAATGAAAAACTGTTTTTT. Protein: CASSLQGINEKLFF.